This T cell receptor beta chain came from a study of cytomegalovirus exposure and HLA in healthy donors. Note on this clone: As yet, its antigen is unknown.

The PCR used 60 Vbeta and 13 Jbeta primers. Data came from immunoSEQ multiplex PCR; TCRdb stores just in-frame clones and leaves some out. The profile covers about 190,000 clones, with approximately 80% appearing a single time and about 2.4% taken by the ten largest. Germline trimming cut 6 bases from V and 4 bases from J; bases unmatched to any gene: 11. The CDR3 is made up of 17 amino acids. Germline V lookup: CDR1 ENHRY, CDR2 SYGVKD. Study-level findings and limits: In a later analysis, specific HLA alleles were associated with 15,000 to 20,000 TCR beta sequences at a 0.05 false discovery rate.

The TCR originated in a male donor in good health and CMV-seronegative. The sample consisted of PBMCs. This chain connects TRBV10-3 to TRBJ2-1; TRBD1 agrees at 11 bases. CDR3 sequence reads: CAISTSDRGRDYNEQFF. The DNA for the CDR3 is TGTGCCATCAGCACCTCGGACAGGGGGCGCGATTACAATGAGCAGTTCTTC.